The sequence of this T cell receptor (beta chain) was determined in a study of T cell changes during pregnancy in multiple sclerosis. There are 14 residues in the CDR3. The V gene's germline CDR1 is SGHKS and CDR2 YYEKEE (reference sequence). V was trimmed by 5 bases and J by 7 bases, leaving 19 bases between them. Clones were read by immunoSEQ multiplex PCR, and TCRdb kept only the in-frame ones, dropping some. The sample has 80,000 to 100,000 clones, around 93% seen once. The receptor was isolated from a female donor with multiple sclerosis, enrolled in a pregnancy study. The input for sequencing was peripheral blood, taken after pregnancy. The chain couples TRBV5-5 to TRBJ2-7, with a possible D match to TRBD2 (6 bases). CDR3 protein: CASSENPGTQEQYF. The CDR3, as DNA: TGTGCCAGCAGTGAGAATCCCGGGACTCAAGAGCAGTACTTC.